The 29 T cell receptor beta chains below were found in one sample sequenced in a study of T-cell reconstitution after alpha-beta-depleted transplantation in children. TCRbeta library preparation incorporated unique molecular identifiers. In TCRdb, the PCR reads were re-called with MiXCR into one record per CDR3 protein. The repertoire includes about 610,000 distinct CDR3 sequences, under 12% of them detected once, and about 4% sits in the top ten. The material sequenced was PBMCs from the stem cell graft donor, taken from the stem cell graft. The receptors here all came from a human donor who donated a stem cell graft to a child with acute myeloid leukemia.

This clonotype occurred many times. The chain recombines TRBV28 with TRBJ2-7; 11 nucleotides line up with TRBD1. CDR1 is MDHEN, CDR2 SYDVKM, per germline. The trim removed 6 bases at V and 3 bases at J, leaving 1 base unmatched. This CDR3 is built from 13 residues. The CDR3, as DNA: TGTGCCAGCAGGGGGACAGGGGGCTACGAGCAGTACTTC. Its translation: CASRGTGGYEQYF.

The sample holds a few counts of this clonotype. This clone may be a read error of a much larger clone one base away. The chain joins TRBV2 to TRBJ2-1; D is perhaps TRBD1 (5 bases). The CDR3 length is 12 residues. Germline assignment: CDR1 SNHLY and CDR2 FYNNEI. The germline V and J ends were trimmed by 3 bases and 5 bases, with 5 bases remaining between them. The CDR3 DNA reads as TGTGCCAGCAGTGACAGGGACAATGAGCAGTTCTTC. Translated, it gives CASSDRDNEQFF.

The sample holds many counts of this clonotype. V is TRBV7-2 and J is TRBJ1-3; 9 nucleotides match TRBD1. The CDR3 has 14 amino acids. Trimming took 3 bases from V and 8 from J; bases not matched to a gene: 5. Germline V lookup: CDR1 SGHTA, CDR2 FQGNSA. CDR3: CASSLGTGSYTIYF. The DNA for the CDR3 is TGTGCCAGCAGCTTGGGGACAGGGTCGTACACCATATATTTT.

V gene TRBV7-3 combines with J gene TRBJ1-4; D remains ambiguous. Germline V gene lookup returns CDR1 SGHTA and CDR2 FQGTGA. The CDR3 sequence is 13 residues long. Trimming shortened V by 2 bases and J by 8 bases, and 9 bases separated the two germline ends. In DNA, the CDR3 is TGTGCCAGCAGCTTATCAGGAGGCGAAAAACTGTTTTTT. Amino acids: CASSLSGGEKLFF.

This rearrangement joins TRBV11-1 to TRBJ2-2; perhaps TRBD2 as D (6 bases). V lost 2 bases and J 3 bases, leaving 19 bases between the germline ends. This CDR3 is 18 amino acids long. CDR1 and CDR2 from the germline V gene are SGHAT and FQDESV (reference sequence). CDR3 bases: TGTGCCAGCAGCTTACGTCGGGCGGGGTCGCTCGACACCGGGGAGCTGTTTTTT. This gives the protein CASSLRRAGSLDTGELFF.

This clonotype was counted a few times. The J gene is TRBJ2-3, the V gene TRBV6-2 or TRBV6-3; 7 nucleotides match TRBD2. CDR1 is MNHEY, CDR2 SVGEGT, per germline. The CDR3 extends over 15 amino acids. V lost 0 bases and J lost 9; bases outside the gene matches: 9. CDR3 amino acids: CASSYSSAQRDTQYF. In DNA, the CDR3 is TGTGCCAGCAGTTACTCGAGTGCCCAGCGGGACACGCAGTATTTT.

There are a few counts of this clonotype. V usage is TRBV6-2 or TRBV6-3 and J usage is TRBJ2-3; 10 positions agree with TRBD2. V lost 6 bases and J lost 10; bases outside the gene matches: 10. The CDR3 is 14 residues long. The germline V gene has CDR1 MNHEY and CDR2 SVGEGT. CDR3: CASSPAGGPVAQYF. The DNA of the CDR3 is TGTGCCAGCAGCCCAGCGGGAGGGCCGGTTGCGCAGTATTTT.

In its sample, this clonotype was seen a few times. CDR3 loop: CASSYQVDITKPQYF. CDR3 DNA sequence: TGTGCCAGCAGTTACCAGGTTGACATCACAAAGCCGCAGTATTTT. V usage is TRBV6-5 and J usage is TRBJ2-3; D call uncertain. Looked up from germline, CDR1 is MNHEY and CDR2 is SVGAGI. CDR3 length: 15 residues. Trimming cost V 2 bases and J 10 bases, with 19 bases left between them.

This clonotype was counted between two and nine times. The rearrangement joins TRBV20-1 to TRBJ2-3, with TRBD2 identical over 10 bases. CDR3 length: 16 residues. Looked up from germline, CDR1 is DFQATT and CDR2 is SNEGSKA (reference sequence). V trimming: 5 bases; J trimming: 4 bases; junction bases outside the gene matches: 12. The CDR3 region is CSAGGDSGRFPDTQYF. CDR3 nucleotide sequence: TGCAGTGCTGGGGGGGATAGCGGGAGGTTCCCAGATACGCAGTATTTT.

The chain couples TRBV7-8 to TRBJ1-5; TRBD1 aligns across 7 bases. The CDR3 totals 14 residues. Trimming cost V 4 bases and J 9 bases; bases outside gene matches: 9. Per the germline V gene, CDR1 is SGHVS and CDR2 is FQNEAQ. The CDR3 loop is CASSSEGGLGPQHF. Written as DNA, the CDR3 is TGTGCCAGCAGCTCCGAAGGGGGCCTGGGGCCCCAGCATTTT.

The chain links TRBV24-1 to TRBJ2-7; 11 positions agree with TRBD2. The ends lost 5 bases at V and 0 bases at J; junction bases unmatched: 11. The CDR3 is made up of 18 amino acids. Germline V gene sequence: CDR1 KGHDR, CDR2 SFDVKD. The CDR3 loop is CATSAGLAGGQSSYEQYF. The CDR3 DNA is TGTGCCACCAGTGCCGGTCTAGCGGGAGGCCAATCCTCCTACGAGCAGTACTTC.

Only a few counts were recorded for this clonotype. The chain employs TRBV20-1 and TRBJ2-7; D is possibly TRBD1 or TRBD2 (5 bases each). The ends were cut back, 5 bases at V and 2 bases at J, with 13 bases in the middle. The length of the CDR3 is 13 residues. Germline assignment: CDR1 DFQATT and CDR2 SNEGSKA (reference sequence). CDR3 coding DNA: TGCAGTGCTTTTCCCCTGGGACCCTACGAGCAGTACTTC. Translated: CSAFPLGPYEQYF.

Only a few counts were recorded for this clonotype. The CDR3 DNA follows: TGTGCCAGCAGCCAAGTGGGCAAGACCCAGTACTTC. The encoded protein is CASSQVGKTQYF. V is TRBV14 and J is TRBJ2-5; D is uncertain. The CDR3 runs to 12 residues. V was trimmed by 1 base and J by 6 bases, leaving 6 bases between them. Germline lookup yields CDR1 SGHDN and CDR2 FVKESK.

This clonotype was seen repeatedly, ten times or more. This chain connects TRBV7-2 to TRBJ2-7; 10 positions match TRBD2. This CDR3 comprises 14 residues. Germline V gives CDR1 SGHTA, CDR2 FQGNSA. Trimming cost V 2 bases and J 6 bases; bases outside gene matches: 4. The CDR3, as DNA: TGTGCCAGCAGCTTAATCCTAGCGGGAGCCGAGCAGTACTTC. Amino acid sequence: CASSLILAGAEQYF.

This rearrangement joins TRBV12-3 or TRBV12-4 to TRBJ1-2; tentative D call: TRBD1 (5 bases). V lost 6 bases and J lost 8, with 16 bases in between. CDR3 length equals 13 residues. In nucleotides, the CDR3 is TGTGCCAGCAGCCCGGGACCCTCGGGGGGCTACACCTTC. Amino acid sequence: CASSPGPSGGYTF.

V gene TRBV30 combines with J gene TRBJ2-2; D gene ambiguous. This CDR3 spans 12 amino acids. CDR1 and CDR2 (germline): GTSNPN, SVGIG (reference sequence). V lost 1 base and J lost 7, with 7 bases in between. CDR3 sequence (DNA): TGTGCCTGGAGTGAGGGTTTCGGGGAGCTGTTTTTT. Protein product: CAWSEGFGELFF.

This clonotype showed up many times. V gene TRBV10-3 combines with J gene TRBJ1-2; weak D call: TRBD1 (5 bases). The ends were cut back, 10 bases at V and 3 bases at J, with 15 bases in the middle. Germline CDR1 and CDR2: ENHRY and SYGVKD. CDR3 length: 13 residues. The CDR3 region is CATWAGTDYGYTF. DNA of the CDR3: TGTGCCACTTGGGCCGGGACGGACTATGGCTACACCTTC.

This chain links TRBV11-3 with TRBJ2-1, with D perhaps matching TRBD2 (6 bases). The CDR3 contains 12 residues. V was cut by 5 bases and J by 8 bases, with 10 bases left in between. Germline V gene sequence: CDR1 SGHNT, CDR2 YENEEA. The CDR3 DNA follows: TGTGCCAGCAGCGGGGGGTCGCATGAGCAGTTCTTC. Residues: CASSGGSHEQFF. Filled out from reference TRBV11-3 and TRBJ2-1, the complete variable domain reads EAGVVQSPRYKIIEKKQPVAFWCNPISGHNTLYWYLQNLGQGPELLIRYENEEAVDDSQLPKDRFSAERLKGVDSTLKIQPAELGDSAVYLCASSGGSHEQFFGPGTRLTVL.

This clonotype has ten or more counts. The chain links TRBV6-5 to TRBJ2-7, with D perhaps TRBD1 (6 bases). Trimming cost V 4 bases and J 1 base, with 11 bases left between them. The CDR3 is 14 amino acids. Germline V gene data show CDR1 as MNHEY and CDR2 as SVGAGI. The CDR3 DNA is TGTGCCAGCAGTTCGTGGACAGTATCCTACGAGCAGTACTTC. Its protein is CASSSWTVSYEQYF.

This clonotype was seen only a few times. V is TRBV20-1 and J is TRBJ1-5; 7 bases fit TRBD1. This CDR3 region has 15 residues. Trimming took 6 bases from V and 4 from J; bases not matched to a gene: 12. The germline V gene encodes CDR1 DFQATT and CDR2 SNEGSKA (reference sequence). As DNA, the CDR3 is TGCAGTGCCACAAAACAGGGGTATGGGAATCAGCCCCAGCATTTT. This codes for CSATKQGYGNQPQHF.

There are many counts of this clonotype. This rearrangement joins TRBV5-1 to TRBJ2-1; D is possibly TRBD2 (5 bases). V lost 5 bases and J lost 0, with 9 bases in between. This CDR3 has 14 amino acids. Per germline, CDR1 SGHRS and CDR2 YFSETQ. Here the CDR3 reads CASRERTSYNEQFF. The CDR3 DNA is TGCGCCAGCAGGGAGCGGACCTCCTACAATGAGCAGTTCTTC.

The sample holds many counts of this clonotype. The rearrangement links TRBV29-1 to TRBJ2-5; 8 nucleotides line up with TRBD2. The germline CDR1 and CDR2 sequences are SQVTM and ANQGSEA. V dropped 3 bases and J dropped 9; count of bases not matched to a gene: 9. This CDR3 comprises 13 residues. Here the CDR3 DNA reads TGCAGCGTTGACCCTACTAGCGGCGGGGCCCAGTACTTC. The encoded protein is CSVDPTSGGAQYF.

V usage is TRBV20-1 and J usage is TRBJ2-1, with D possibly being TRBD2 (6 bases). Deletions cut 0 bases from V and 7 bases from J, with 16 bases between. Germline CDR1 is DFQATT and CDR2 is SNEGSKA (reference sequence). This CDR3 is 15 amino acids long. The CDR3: CSARDPVAALNEQFF. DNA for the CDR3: TGCAGTGCTAGAGATCCGGTAGCGGCCCTGAATGAGCAGTTCTTC.

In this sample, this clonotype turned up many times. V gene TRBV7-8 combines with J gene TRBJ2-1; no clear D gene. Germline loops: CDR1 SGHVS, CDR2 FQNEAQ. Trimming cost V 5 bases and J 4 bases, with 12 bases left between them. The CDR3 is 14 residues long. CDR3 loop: CASSPHGKYNEQFF. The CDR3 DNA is TGTGCCAGCAGCCCCCACGGCAAATACAATGAGCAGTTCTTC. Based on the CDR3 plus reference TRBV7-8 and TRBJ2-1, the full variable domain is GAGVSQSPRYKVAKRGQDVALRCDPISGHVSLFWYQQALGQGPEFLTYFQNEAQLDKSGLPSDRFFAERPEGSVSTLKIQRTQQEDSAVYLCASSPHGKYNEQFFGPGTRLTVL.

The CDR3 protein is CASRATGDYGYTF. The CDR3 coding sequence is TGTGCCAGCAGGGCAACAGGGGACTATGGCTACACCTTC. This chain joins TRBV28 and TRBJ1-2, with TRBD1 identical over 7 bases. The CDR3 is 13 amino acids. Germline CDR1 reads MDHEN; CDR2 reads SYDVKM. The trim removed 6 bases at V and 3 bases at J, leaving 4 bases unmatched.

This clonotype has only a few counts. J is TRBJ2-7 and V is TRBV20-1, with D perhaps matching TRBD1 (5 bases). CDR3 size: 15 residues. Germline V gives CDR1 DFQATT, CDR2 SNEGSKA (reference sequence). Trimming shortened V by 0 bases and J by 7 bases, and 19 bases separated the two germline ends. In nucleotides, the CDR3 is TGCAGTGCTAGAGAGAAGCTGTTGGCAGGGCATGAGCAGTACTTC. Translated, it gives CSAREKLLAGHEQYF.

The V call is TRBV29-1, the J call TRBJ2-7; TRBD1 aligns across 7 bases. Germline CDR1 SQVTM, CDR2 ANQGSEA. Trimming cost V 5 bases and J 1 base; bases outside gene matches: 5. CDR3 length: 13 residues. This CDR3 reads CSVLQGLSYEQYF. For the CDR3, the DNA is TGCAGCGTTCTACAGGGGTTATCCTACGAGCAGTACTTC.

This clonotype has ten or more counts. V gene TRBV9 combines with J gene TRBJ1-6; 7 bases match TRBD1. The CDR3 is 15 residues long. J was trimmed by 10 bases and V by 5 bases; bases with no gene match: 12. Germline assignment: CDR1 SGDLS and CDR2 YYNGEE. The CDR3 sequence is CASSKTGLDVSPLHF. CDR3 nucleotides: TGTGCCAGCAGTAAGACAGGGCTCGACGTGTCACCCCTCCACTTT. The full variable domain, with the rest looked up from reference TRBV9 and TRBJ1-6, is DSGVTQTPKHLITATGQRVTLRCSPRSGDLSVYWYQQSLDQGLQFLIQYYNGEERAKGNILERFSAQQFPDLHSELNLSSLELGDSALYFCASSKTGLDVSPLHFGNGTRLTVT.

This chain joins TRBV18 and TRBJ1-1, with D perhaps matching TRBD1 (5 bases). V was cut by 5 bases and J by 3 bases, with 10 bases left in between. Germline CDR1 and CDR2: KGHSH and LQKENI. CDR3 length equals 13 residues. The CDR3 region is CASSEGVYTEAFF. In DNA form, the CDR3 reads TGTGCCAGCTCAGAAGGGGTGTACACTGAAGCTTTCTTT. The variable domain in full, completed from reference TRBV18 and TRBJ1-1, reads NAGVMQNPRHLVRRRGQEARLRCSPMKGHSHVYWYRQLPEEGLKFMVYLQKENIIDESGMPKERFSAEFPKEGPSILRIQQVVRGDSAAYFCASSEGVYTEAFFGQGTRLTVV.